Each of the 18 T cell receptor beta chains below was sequenced from the same sample in a study of OX40 agonist ivuxolimab in advanced cancers. Sequencing was performed with immunoSEQ multiplex PCR; in TCRdb, only in-frame clones are kept and a portion is missing. Of about 13,000 clones in the sample, more than 75% were seen once. The sequences come from CD4+ or CD8+ T cells sorted from blood, collected in a trial of the OX40 agonist ivuxolimab. The receptor set was obtained from an adult with an advanced solid tumor such as melanoma, head and neck, liver or kidney cancer.

The rearrangement joins TRBV7-6 to TRBJ2-3; 8 nucleotides agree with TRBD2. Germline-derived CDR1 and CDR2 are SGHVS and FNYEAQ. This CDR3 has 13 amino acids. V lost 7 bases, J lost 4 bases, and 4 bases stayed unmatched. CDR3 region: CASTPGGPDTQYF. Written as DNA, the CDR3 is TGTGCCAGCACCCCGGGGGGGCCAGATACGCAGTATTTT.

The gene calls are TRBV7-2 and TRBJ2-3; 8 bases are a match to TRBD1. From germline, CDR1 is SGHTA and CDR2 FQGNSA. There are 15 residues in the CDR3. The trim removed 8 bases at V and 2 bases at J, leaving 9 bases unmatched. The CDR3 bases are TGTGCCAGCTTAGGACAGGGAAGGGACACAGATACGCAGTATTTT. As protein: CASLGQGRDTDTQYF.

The sample holds one count of this clone. The chain has TRBV6-5 and TRBJ1-4; TRBD1 aligns across 7 bases. J lost 11 bases, V lost 9 bases, and 15 bases had no gene match. Germline V gene lookup returns CDR1 MNHEY and CDR2 SVGAGI. The CDR3 has 14 residues. CDR3 protein: CASYAEGAPRKLFF. DNA for the CDR3: TGTGCCAGTTACGCGGAGGGGGCTCCGCGGAAACTGTTTTTT.

The J gene is TRBJ2-4, the V gene TRBV28; TRBD1 matches 7 bases. The ends lost 6 bases at V and 3 bases at J; junction bases unmatched: 8. Per germline, CDR1 MDHEN and CDR2 SYDVKM. The CDR3 consists of 15 residues. The CDR3 DNA follows: TGTGCCAGCAGGTTTAGGGACAGCCGCAAAAACATTCAGTACTTC. It is translated as CASRFRDSRKNIQYF.

By proportion, this clone is medium-sized. The chain links TRBV6-6 to TRBJ1-1, with D uncertain. Between the trimmed V and J ends, which lost 0 bases and 1 base, there was a span of 6 bases. CDR1 is MNHNY, CDR2 SVGAGI, per germline (reference sequence). The length of the CDR3 is 14 residues. DNA for the CDR3: TGTGCCAGCAGTTACTCGTATGGGAACACTGAAGCTTTCTTT. This codes for CASSYSYGNTEAFF.

This clone turned up a few times. V usage is TRBV6-6 and J usage is TRBJ2-7, with TRBD1 as a possible D gene (6 bases). V was trimmed by 2 bases and J by 4 bases, leaving 12 bases between them. The CDR3 contains 14 residues. Germline assignment: CDR1 MNHNY and CDR2 SVGAGI (reference sequence). This chain's CDR3 is CASSYRRGRYEQYF. DNA of the CDR3: TGTGCCAGCAGTTACCGCAGGGGAAGGTACGAGCAGTACTTC.

V gene TRBV13 combines with J gene TRBJ1-2; no definite D call. The CDR3 is 13 amino acids. The V gene's germline CDR1 is PRHDT and CDR2 FYEKMQ (reference sequence). V was trimmed by 1 base and J by 8 bases, leaving 11 bases between them. This CDR3 reads CASSLDLQSGYTF. CDR3 sequence (DNA): TGTGCCAGCAGCTTAGATCTCCAGTCGGGCTACACCTTC.

The sample holds a few counts of this clone. The chain couples TRBV11-2 to TRBJ2-7; 8 nucleotides agree with TRBD1. Germline CDR1 SGHAT, CDR2 FQNNGV. This CDR3 contains 15 residues. J was trimmed by 3 bases and V by 5 bases; bases with no gene match: 9. CDR3 DNA: TGTGCCAGCAGCCGCACGGACAGGGTACACTACGAGCAGTACTTC. Amino acids: CASSRTDRVHYEQYF.

The gene calls are TRBV27 and TRBJ1-5; no firm D call. V lost 6 bases to trimming and J lost 0 bases, with 9 bases between them. The CDR3 extends over 14 amino acids. Per the germline V gene, CDR1 is MNHEY and CDR2 is SMNVEV (reference sequence). This chain's CDR3 is CASSLRYSNQPQHF. The CDR3 nucleotides read TGTGCCAGCAGCTTACGGTATAGCAATCAGCCCCAGCATTTT.

This chain uses TRBV2 with TRBJ2-1; 9 positions agree with TRBD1. Germline V gene data show CDR1 as SNHLY and CDR2 as FYNNEI. The CDR3 extends over 16 amino acids. V lost 0 bases, J lost 4 bases, and 4 bases stayed unmatched. The CDR3 here is CASSEAGQGQYNEQFF. The CDR3 DNA reads as TGTGCCAGCAGTGAAGCGGGACAGGGACAATACAATGAGCAGTTCTTC.

V gene TRBV9 combines with J gene TRBJ2-1; D possibly corresponds to TRBD2 (5 bases). Trimming took 0 bases from V and 0 from J, leaving 16 bases between them. Germline-derived CDR1 and CDR2 are SGDLS and YYNGEE. This CDR3 spans 18 amino acids. The CDR3 region has the DNA TGTGCCAGCAGCGTAGTGTCAAGGACTGCTAGCTCCTACAATGAGCAGTTCTTC. Residues: CASSVVSRTASSYNEQFF.

The chain uses TRBV28 and TRBJ1-6; perhaps TRBD1 as D (6 bases). CDR3 length: 17 residues. Germline V gene sequence: CDR1 MDHEN, CDR2 SYDVKM. V dropped 3 bases and J dropped 8 bases, with 20 bases sitting between them. The CDR3 is CASSLAPLTEGDSPLHF. DNA for the CDR3: TGTGCCAGCAGTTTGGCCCCCTTGACAGAGGGGGATTCACCCCTCCACTTT.

This sequence joins TRBV7-3 and TRBJ2-3; TRBD2 matches at 8 bases. The CDR3 has 14 residues. The V segment lost 4 bases and the J segment 3 bases; nucleotides outside the gene matches: 3. Germline V gene lookup returns CDR1 SGHTA and CDR2 FQGTGA. CDR3 sequence: CASSSAGVTDTQYF. The CDR3 DNA is TGTGCCAGCAGCTCAGCGGGAGTGACAGATACGCAGTATTTT.

The chain employs TRBV28 and TRBJ1-4, with TRBD1 matching over 8 bases. V was pared by 5 bases and J by 4 bases, with 9 bases of the junction left unmatched. This CDR3 region has 16 residues. CDR1 and CDR2 from the germline V gene are MDHEN and SYDVKM. CDR3 in DNA: TGTGCCAGCAGTCCTTTGGACAGGGCTCTTAATGAAAAACTGTTTTTT. Protein sequence: CASSPLDRALNEKLFF.

The rearrangement links TRBV7-2 to TRBJ1-2; possibly TRBD1 for D (6 bases). The V gene's germline CDR1 is SGHTA and CDR2 FQGNSA. Between the trimmed V and J ends, which lost 1 base and 1 base, there was a span of 10 bases. The CDR3 has 15 amino acids. The CDR3 reads CASSLGQGNNYGYTF. The CDR3 region has the DNA TGTGCCAGCAGCTTAGGCCAGGGGAATAACTATGGCTACACCTTC. Combining the CDR3 with reference TRBV7-2 and TRBJ1-2 gives the whole variable domain GAGVSQSPSNKVTEKGKDVELRCDPISGHTALYWYRQSLGQGLEFLIYFQGNSAPDKSGLPSDRFSAERTGGSVSTLTIQRTQQEDSAVYLCASSLGQGNNYGYTFGSGTRLTVV.

This chain links TRBV4-3 with TRBJ2-7; D is uncertain. Trimming took 3 bases from V and 0 from J, leaving 9 bases between them. CDR1 and CDR2 (germline): LGHNA, YSLEER. This CDR3 has 14 residues. The CDR3 region has the DNA TGCGCCAGCAGCCACGTCTCCAACTCCTACGAGCAGTACTTC. It yields the protein CASSHVSNSYEQYF.

V usage is TRBV6-4 and J usage is TRBJ2-1, with 10 bases aligning to TRBD2. V shed 3 bases, J shed 7 bases, and the junction held 3 bases outside the gene matches. CDR1 and CDR2 (germline): MRHNA, SNTAGT. The CDR3 runs 14 residues. CDR3 loop: CASSEGSGGNEQFF. The DNA of the CDR3 is TGTGCCAGCAGTGAGGGTAGCGGGGGGAATGAGCAGTTCTTC.

The rearrangement links TRBV5-4 to TRBJ2-7; D unresolved. This CDR3 comprises 13 residues. V lost 4 bases and J 2 bases, leaving 10 bases between the germline ends. Germline V CDR1 and CDR2: SGHNT, YYREEE (reference sequence). The CDR3 protein is CASSNQKTYEQYF. CDR3 sequence (DNA): TGTGCCAGCAGCAATCAGAAGACCTACGAGCAGTACTTC. Together with reference TRBV5-4 and TRBJ2-7, the CDR3 gives the full variable domain: ETGVTQSPTHLIKTRGQQVTLRCSSQSGHNTVSWYQQALGQGPQFIFQYYREEENGRGNFPPRFSGLQFPNYSSELNVNALELDDSALYLCASSNQKTYEQYFGPGTRLTVT.